A single sample gave rise to the 30 T cell receptor beta chains below, sequenced in a study of shared clonotypes between healthy human individuals. Sequencing was performed with immunoSEQ multiplex PCR; in TCRdb, only in-frame clones are kept and a portion is missing. The sample contains some 2,400,000 clones, approximately 95% of which appear only once. Sequencing used naive CD4+ T cells sorted from blood. Subset meaning: CD45RA+ positively selected. The receptors shown here come from a man aged 18 to 30 in good health.

This rearrangement joins TRBV29-1 to TRBJ2-1; D not resolved. V was clipped by 4 bases and J by 3 bases, with 13 bases between them. The germline V gene has CDR1 SQVTM and CDR2 ANQGSEA. The CDR3 has 14 amino acids. CDR3 DNA: TGCAGCGTTGCCCCAAGAGTTAGCTACAATGAGCAGTTCTTC. Its protein product is CSVAPRVSYNEQFF.

Comment on this clone: The same CDR3 also results from other DNA sequences found in this sample. The J gene is TRBJ2-5, the V gene TRBV7-9; no clear D gene. V lost 4 bases and J 2 bases, leaving 5 bases between the germline ends. This CDR3 is 12 amino acids long. Looked up from germline, CDR1 is SEHNR and CDR2 is FQNEAQ (reference sequence). CDR3 in amino acids: CASSSTQETQYF. CDR3 nucleotides: TGTGCCAGCAGCTCGACTCAAGAGACCCAGTACTTC.

This clone was recorded once. The chain links TRBV6-5 to TRBJ2-1, with no clear D. The CDR3 consists of 15 residues. The V and J ends lost 7 bases and 0 bases respectively, with 13 bases between them. The germline V gene has CDR1 MNHEY and CDR2 SVGAGI. CDR3: CASNQEIFSYNEQFF. The DNA of the CDR3 is TGTGCCAGCAACCAAGAAATATTCTCCTACAATGAGCAGTTCTTC.

This clone was counted once. Other DNA sequences of this sample code for an identical CDR3. V usage is TRBV19 and J usage is TRBJ2-7; TRBD2 matches at 12 bases. Germline V gene data show CDR1 as LNHDA and CDR2 as SQIVND (reference sequence). This CDR3 has 15 amino acids. Trimming removed 3 bases from V and 2 bases from J; junction bases left unmatched: 2. For the CDR3, the DNA is TGTGCCAGTAGTATTACTAGCGGGGGGCCCTACGAGCAGTACTTC. Protein product: CASSITSGGPYEQYF.

The chain joins TRBV6-6 to TRBJ1-2, with D unclear. This CDR3 has 13 amino acids. In germline, CDR1 is MNHNY, CDR2 SVGAGI (reference sequence). Trimming took 7 bases from V and 7 from J, leaving 16 bases between them. For the CDR3, the DNA is TGTGCCAGCATCCAGCCCCAATTTACTGGCTACACCTTC. It codes for CASIQPQFTGYTF.

The rearrangement joins TRBV5-1 to TRBJ2-5; D perhaps matches TRBD1 (6 bases). Trimming shortened V by 4 bases and J by 1 base, and 14 bases separated the two germline ends. The CDR3 spans 15 residues. Germline V gene sequence: CDR1 SGHRS, CDR2 YFSETQ. The DNA for the CDR3 is TGCGCCAGCAGCGGAAGCACAGGGCGCCAAGAGACCCAGTACTTC. The encoded protein is CASSGSTGRQETQYF.

The chain links TRBV6-5 to TRBJ2-7; TRBD2 aligns across 9 bases. CDR1 and CDR2 from the germline V gene are MNHEY and SVGAGI. The J segment lost 3 bases and the V segment lost 2 bases, leaving 8 bases of the junction unmatched. CDR3 length: 16 residues. DNA for the CDR3: TGTGCCAGCAGTTACACCCTACTAGCGGGTGTCTACGAGCAGTACTTC. It translates to CASSYTLLAGVYEQYF.

The chain has TRBV5-1 and TRBJ2-5, with TRBD1 as a possible D gene (7 bases). The CDR3 runs 14 residues. With 4 bases removed from V and 5 bases from J, the gap between germline ends came to 15 bases. The germline CDR1 and CDR2 sequences are SGHRS and YFSETQ. The CDR3 DNA reads TGCGCCAGCAGCATGGAGGGGGCCGGCGAGACCCAGTACTTC. Translating it yields CASSMEGAGETQYF.

Of note for this clone: The same CDR3 arises from other DNA sequences in this sample as well. The rearrangement links TRBV6-6 to TRBJ1-4; 9 bases fit TRBD1. Germline CDR1 MNHNY, CDR2 SVGAGI (reference sequence). The CDR3 extends over 15 amino acids. J gave up 7 bases and V 0 bases, and 3 bases lay outside the gene matches. The chain's CDR3 is CASSYSTGGGEKLFF. DNA for the CDR3: TGTGCCAGCAGTTACTCAACAGGGGGCGGTGAAAAACTGTTTTTT.

V gene TRBV6-5 combines with J gene TRBJ1-2; no reliable D call. CDR1 is MNHEY, CDR2 SVGAGI, per germline. This CDR3 is 12 amino acids long. The germline V and J ends were trimmed by 4 bases and 6 bases, with 9 bases remaining between them. The CDR3 loop is CASSSPGHGYTF. In DNA, the CDR3 is TGTGCCAGCAGTTCCCCCGGACATGGCTACACCTTC.

The chain carries TRBV18 and TRBJ1-4, with D possibly TRBD1 on 5 matching bases. Germline V CDR1 and CDR2: KGHSH, LQKENI. This CDR3 spans 16 amino acids. The V end was cut by 0 bases, the J end by 5 bases, with 13 bases between. CDR3 residues: CASSPPRGGFNEKLFF. The CDR3 DNA is TGTGCCAGCTCACCACCCCGGGGCGGATTCAATGAAAAACTGTTTTTT. Full variable domain (outside the CDR3, taken from reference TRBV18 and TRBJ1-4): NAGVMQNPRHLVRRRGQEARLRCSPMKGHSHVYWYRQLPEEGLKFMVYLQKENIIDESGMPKERFSAEFPKEGPSILRIQQVVRGDSAAYFCASSPPRGGFNEKLFFGSGTQLSVL.

In this sample, this clone turned up once. The V gene is TRBV7-3, the J gene TRBJ2-6; a possible D gene is TRBD1 (6 bases). Germline V gives CDR1 SGHTA, CDR2 FQGTGA. V lost 5 bases, J lost 0 bases, and 8 bases lay in between. This CDR3 spans 15 amino acids. The CDR3 nucleotides are TGTGCCAGCAGCAAGGACAGCTCTGGGGCCAACGTCCTGACTTTC. Protein: CASSKDSSGANVLTF.

The chain joins TRBV10-1 to TRBJ2-3, with 11 bases that match TRBD2. CDR1 and CDR2 (germline): WNHNN, SYGVQD (reference sequence). J lost 5 bases, V lost 1 base, and 2 bases had no gene match. CDR3 size: 15 residues. The chain's CDR3 is CASSEYGLAGDTQYF. In nucleotides, the CDR3 is TGCGCCAGCAGTGAGTACGGACTAGCGGGAGATACGCAGTATTTT.

The table lists this clone with a count of one. This chain links TRBV4-1 with TRBJ2-3; D gene uncertain. Between the trimmed V and J ends, which lost 4 bases and 3 bases, there was a span of 11 bases. The CDR3 runs to 14 residues. From germline, CDR1 is MGHRA and CDR2 YSYEKL. The CDR3 bases are TGCGCCAGCAGCCTTCGACCTGGTACAGATACGCAGTATTTT. Residues: CASSLRPGTDTQYF.

The gene calls are TRBV19 and TRBJ1-2; D gene ambiguous. This CDR3 contains 13 residues. V was trimmed by 10 bases and J by 3 bases, leaving 15 bases between them. In germline, CDR1 is LNHDA, CDR2 SQIVND (reference sequence). The CDR3 DNA is TGTGCCACCGCTTTCGAGGGCGACTATGGCTACACCTTC. It encodes CATAFEGDYGYTF.

The gene calls are TRBV2 and TRBJ1-5; 10 nucleotides line up with TRBD1. Germline CDR1 SNHLY, CDR2 FYNNEI. With 6 bases clipped from V and 5 bases from J, the junction kept 7 bases outside the gene matches. The CDR3 runs to 15 residues. The CDR3 is CASRGGQGNYQPQHF. For the CDR3, the DNA is TGTGCCAGCAGGGGGGGACAGGGGAATTATCAGCCCCAGCATTTT.

J is TRBJ1-6 and V is TRBV7-2; no clear D. This CDR3 has 15 amino acids. Between the trimmed V and J ends, which lost 3 bases and 1 base, there was a span of 7 bases. CDR1 and CDR2 (germline): SGHTA, FQGNSA. The DNA of the CDR3 is TGTGCCAGCAGCTTGGGTCCTTCCTATAATTCACCCCTCCACTTT. Protein sequence: CASSLGPSYNSPLHF. Using reference TRBV7-2 and TRBJ1-6 for the parts outside the CDR3, the full variable domain is GAGVSQSPSNKVTEKGKDVELRCDPISGHTALYWYRQSLGQGLEFLIYFQGNSAPDKSGLPSDRFSAERTGGSVSTLTIQRTQQEDSAVYLCASSLGPSYNSPLHFGNGTRLTVT.

V gene TRBV5-4 combines with J gene TRBJ2-7, with 8 bases lining up with TRBD1. Per the germline V gene, CDR1 is SGHNT and CDR2 is YYREEE (reference sequence). There are 13 residues in the CDR3. J was trimmed by 2 bases and V by 9 bases; bases with no gene match: 7. CDR3 sequence reads: CATRTGSAYEQYF. In DNA, the CDR3 is TGTGCCACCCGGACAGGGTCTGCCTACGAGCAGTACTTC.

V usage is TRBV30 and J usage is TRBJ1-1; 7 nucleotides match TRBD1. V shed 4 bases and J 6 bases; nucleotides not matched to a gene: 11. The CDR3 spans 14 residues. The germline CDR1 and CDR2 sequences are GTSNPN and SVGIG (reference sequence). CDR3 loop: CAWNLGQGVSEAFF. Written as DNA, the CDR3 is TGTGCCTGGAACCTCGGGCAGGGGGTCTCTGAAGCTTTCTTT.

The CDR3 spells CASRAERGGVGYGYTF. The CDR3 DNA reads TGTGCCAGCAGGGCTGAGAGGGGAGGGGTTGGCTATGGCTACACCTTC. The chain has TRBV7-2 and TRBJ1-2; weak D call: TRBD1 (5 bases). Germline assignment: CDR1 SGHTA and CDR2 FQGNSA. The ends were cut back, 6 bases at V and 4 bases at J, with 21 bases in the middle. The CDR3 covers 16 residues.

The V gene is TRBV4-3, the J gene TRBJ1-6; tentative D call: TRBD1 (5 bases). Germline CDR1 and CDR2: LGHNA and YSLEER. V gave up 0 bases and J gave up 4 bases, with 7 bases separating them. The CDR3 spans 15 residues. The CDR3 sequence is CASSQEAGYNSPLHF. The CDR3 DNA follows: TGCGCCAGCAGCCAAGAGGCAGGGTATAATTCACCCCTCCACTTT.

V gene TRBV15 combines with J gene TRBJ1-2, with no clear D. The germline V and J ends were trimmed by 0 bases and 3 bases, with 5 bases remaining between them. The germline gives CDR1 LNHNV, CDR2 YYDKDF (reference sequence). The CDR3 spans 13 residues. Written as DNA, the CDR3 is TGTGCCACCAGCAGAGATATCGACTATGGCTACACCTTC. It is translated as CATSRDIDYGYTF. Full variable domain (rest looked up from reference TRBV15 and TRBJ1-2): DAMVIQNPRYQVTQFGKPVTLSCSQTLNHNVMYWYQQKSSQAPKLLFHYYDKDFNNEADTPDNFQSRRPNTSFCFLDIRSPGLGDTAMYLCATSRDIDYGYTFGSGTRLTVV.

V and J are TRBV5-1 and TRBJ1-1; weak D call: TRBD1 (6 bases). The germline V gene encodes CDR1 SGHRS and CDR2 YFSETQ. The CDR3 consists of 17 residues. The ends were cut back, 3 bases at V and 0 bases at J, with 18 bases in the middle. The CDR3 sequence is CASSSTLQGTMNTEAFF. The CDR3 DNA reads TGCGCCAGCAGCTCCACCCTACAGGGTACCATGAACACTGAAGCTTTCTTT.

The J gene is TRBJ2-3, the V gene TRBV6-1; D perhaps matches TRBD2 (6 bases). This CDR3 is built from 13 residues. Germline V gene sequence: CDR1 MNHNS, CDR2 SASEGT. Trimming took off 8 bases at V and 3 bases at J, with 12 bases between the two ends. The CDR3 nucleotides are TGTGCCAGCGGAGGGAAGAGGACAGATACGCAGTATTTT. This gives the protein CASGGKRTDTQYF.

This clone was recorded once. The rearrangement joins TRBV14 to TRBJ2-5; the D gene is possibly TRBD2 (7 bases). V shed 2 bases and J shed 5 bases, with 21 bases lying between them. Germline CDR1 reads SGHDN; CDR2 reads FVKESK. The CDR3 loop spans 17 amino acids. The CDR3 DNA reads as TGTGCCAGCAGCCAACGGGCGGGGGCCCCGGGTTGGGAGACCCAGTACTTC. Translating gives CASSQRAGAPGWETQYF.

Written as DNA, the CDR3 is TGTGCCAGCACACGGGTCGGACCCTACGAGCAGTACTTC. Its protein is CASTRVGPYEQYF. The chain is built from TRBV6-1 and TRBJ2-7; D gene ambiguous. This CDR3 has 13 residues. Germline CDR1 and CDR2: MNHNS and SASEGT. The germline V and J ends were trimmed by 7 bases and 2 bases, with 12 bases remaining between them.

The chain carries TRBV29-1 and TRBJ2-3; 9 bases line up with TRBD1. The CDR3 is 15 residues long. CDR1 and CDR2 from the germline V gene are SQVTM and ANQGSEA. With V trimmed by 5 bases and J by 4 bases, 10 bases remained unmatched. The CDR3 DNA sequence: TGCAGCGTTACTAAGGACAGGGGTAAAGCAGATACGCAGTATTTT. Its translation: CSVTKDRGKADTQYF.

J is TRBJ1-5 and V is TRBV6-4, with D unresolved. The ends were cut back, 6 bases at V and 0 bases at J, with 12 bases in the middle. Germline loops: CDR1 MRHNA, CDR2 SNTAGT. The CDR3 covers 15 residues. The CDR3 DNA reads as TGTGCCAGCAGCCCGACCCCATATAGCAATCAGCCCCAGCATTTT. Translating gives CASSPTPYSNQPQHF.

This chain connects TRBV9 to TRBJ1-2; D unclear. CDR3 length: 16 residues. Germline V CDR1 and CDR2: SGDLS, YYNGEE. Trimming stripped 0 bases from V and 9 bases from J, with 21 bases between. The CDR3: CASSVGSSRVGGSYTF. The CDR3 DNA sequence: TGTGCCAGCAGCGTAGGTTCATCGAGGGTCGGTGGGAGCTACACCTTC.

J is TRBJ2-6 and V is TRBV25-1, with D unclear. The germline CDR1 and CDR2 sequences are MGHDK and SYGVNS. The length of the CDR3 is 16 residues. Trimming removed 4 bases at V and 3 bases at J, with 13 bases between. The CDR3 loop is CASSAPLGSGANVLTF. CDR3 nucleotide sequence: TGTGCCAGCAGTGCCCCTCTGGGAAGTGGGGCCAACGTCCTGACTTTC.